Following are 19 T cell receptor beta chains from one sample sequenced in a study of T cell responses to AZD1222 COVID-19 vaccine. Repertoires were generated with immunoSEQ multiplex PCR, while TCRdb's copy carries only in-frame clones and drops some. The repertoire holds just over 60,000 clones, with 76% as singletons. This sample comprised peripheral blood, obtained on day 0 of AZD1222 vaccination. Receptor source: an adult in good health.

V usage is TRBV19 and J usage is TRBJ2-5, with 14 bases aligning to TRBD2. With V trimmed by 5 bases and J by 6 bases, 17 bases remained unmatched. CDR1 and CDR2 (germline): LNHDA, SQIVND (reference sequence). The CDR3 has 19 amino acids. The CDR3 DNA follows: TGTGCCAGTAGTCCCGGGACTAGCGGGGGAGCCGGGAGACCAAAGACCCAGTACTTC. Translating gives CASSPGTSGGAGRPKTQYF.

This clone was seen just once. The V call is TRBV5-1, the J call TRBJ2-6, with D possibly matching TRBD1 (7 bases). Trimming shortened V by 3 bases and J by 4 bases, and 14 bases separated the two germline ends. Germline V gene data show CDR1 as SGHRS and CDR2 as YFSETQ. The CDR3 is made up of 16 amino acids. The chain's CDR3 is CASSYGGGDGANVLTF. In nucleotides, the CDR3 is TGCGCCAGCAGCTATGGAGGGGGCGACGGGGCCAACGTCCTGACTTTC.

This chain links TRBV28 with TRBJ1-2; 9 bases fit TRBD1. The CDR3 sequence is 15 residues long. CDR1 MDHEN and CDR2 SYDVKM come from the germline V gene. The ends lost 3 bases at V and 1 base at J; junction bases unmatched: 3. The CDR3 region is CASSFWDRDNYGYTF. As DNA, the CDR3 is TGTGCCAGCAGTTTTTGGGACAGGGATAACTATGGCTACACCTTC.

This clone is a singleton in its sample. The gene calls are TRBV6-2 or TRBV6-3 and TRBJ2-3; D uncertain. Trimming cost V 4 bases and J 1 base, with 12 bases left between them. The CDR3 consists of 15 residues. Looked up from germline, CDR1 is MNHEY and CDR2 is SVGEGT. CDR3: CASSLQIGGTDTQYF. CDR3 bases: TGTGCCAGCAGTTTACAGATTGGGGGCACAGATACGCAGTATTTT.

The chain links TRBV28 to TRBJ1-4; D gene ambiguous. V was cut by 3 bases and J by 7 bases, with 3 bases left in between. CDR3 length: 11 amino acids. Germline V gene data show CDR1 as MDHEN and CDR2 as SYDVKM. CDR3 loop: CASSFGEKLFF. The CDR3 region has the DNA TGTGCCAGCAGTTTCGGTGAAAAACTGTTTTTT.

Here the CDR3 reads CASSLGGVSYEQYF. Written as DNA, the CDR3 is TGTGCCAGCAGCTTAGGAGGAGTCTCCTACGAGCAGTACTTC. This rearrangement joins TRBV7-8 to TRBJ2-7; D is uncertain. Trimming left V 1 base short and J 0 bases short, with 7 bases between. Germline CDR1 is SGHVS and CDR2 is FQNEAQ. The length of the CDR3 is 14 residues.

The V and J genes are TRBV27 and TRBJ1-2, with 9 nucleotides matching TRBD1. The trim removed 5 bases at V and 6 bases at J, leaving 4 bases unmatched. Looked up from germline, CDR1 is MNHEY and CDR2 is SMNVEV (reference sequence). CDR3 size: 13 residues. The CDR3 loop is CASSQRDRDGYTF. The CDR3, as DNA: TGTGCCAGCAGTCAAAGGGACAGGGATGGCTACACCTTC.

The V and J genes are TRBV24-1 and TRBJ2-5; 7 bases match TRBD1. CDR3 length: 18 residues. The trim removed 8 bases at V and 2 bases at J, leaving 19 bases unmatched. Germline V gene data show CDR1 as KGHDR and CDR2 as SFDVKD. CDR3 sequence: CATTKDHKGQLIQETQYF. The CDR3 region has the DNA TGTGCCACCACCAAAGATCATAAGGGACAGTTAATTCAAGAGACCCAGTACTTC.

This clone is medium-sized (0.01 to 0.1%) by share. The chain carries TRBV6-6 and TRBJ1-2, with D hard to call. V lost 4 bases and J 3 bases, leaving 9 bases between the germline ends. Germline CDR1 MNHNY, CDR2 SVGAGI (reference sequence). The CDR3 length is 13 residues. In DNA, the CDR3 is TGTGCCAGCAGTTCTCTGTGGGACTATGGCTACACCTTC. This sequence encodes CASSSLWDYGYTF.

The chain is built from TRBV10-3 and TRBJ1-1, with TRBD1 matching over 9 bases. The ends lost 10 bases at V and 2 bases at J; junction bases unmatched: 5. The CDR3 has 13 amino acids. The germline CDR1 and CDR2 sequences are ENHRY and SYGVKD. CDR3 nucleotides: TGTGCCAGTGAGACAGGGGGAAACACTGAAGCTTTCTTT. This codes for CASETGGNTEAFF.

The chain carries TRBV7-2 and TRBJ1-3; D might be TRBD1 (5 bases). The CDR3 contains 14 residues. V shed 3 bases and J shed 0 bases, with 6 bases lying between them. From germline, CDR1 is SGHTA and CDR2 FQGNSA. The CDR3 reads CASSLGVSGNTIYF. The DNA for the CDR3 is TGTGCCAGCAGCTTGGGGGTCTCTGGAAACACCATATATTTT.

This chain uses TRBV20-1 with TRBJ1-5; D is possibly TRBD1 (5 bases). The CDR3 contains 11 residues. With 0 bases removed from V and 11 bases from J, the gap between germline ends came to 8 bases. CDR1 and CDR2 (germline): DFQATT, SNEGSKA (reference sequence). CDR3 sequence (DNA): TGCAGTGCTAGAGATGGGACGGCCCAGCATTTT. The encoded protein is CSARDGTAQHF.

J is TRBJ2-1 and V is TRBV5-1, with 12 positions matching TRBD2. Looked up from germline, CDR1 is SGHRS and CDR2 is YFSETQ. The CDR3 has 15 amino acids. Unmatched junction bases numbered 2, after V lost 0 bases and J lost 7 bases. DNA of the CDR3: TGCGCCAGCAGCTTGGCGCTAGCGGGGGGGAATGAGCAGTTCTTC. It encodes CASSLALAGGNEQFF.

V and J are TRBV11-2 and TRBJ2-3; 8 bases line up with TRBD2. The CDR3 is 15 amino acids. Germline-derived CDR1 and CDR2 are SGHAT and FQNNGV. V dropped 3 bases and J dropped 4; count of bases not matched to a gene: 6. CDR3 sequence reads: CASSFSRGAPDTQYF. In DNA, the CDR3 is TGTGCCAGCAGCTTTTCGCGGGGGGCCCCAGATACGCAGTATTTT.

This clone is medium-sized (0.01 to 0.1%) by share. The rearrangement uses TRBV12-3 or TRBV12-4 and TRBJ1-5; D not certain. The V end was cut by 6 bases, the J end by 12 bases, with 18 bases between. The CDR3 sequence is 13 residues long. CDR3 amino acids: CASSLQRFRLQHF. In DNA, the CDR3 is TGTGCCAGCAGCCTACAAAGGTTTCGGCTCCAGCATTTT.

The chain is built from TRBV7-6 and TRBJ1-1, with unresolved D. The ends were cut back, 1 base at V and 5 bases at J, with 11 bases in the middle. This CDR3 region has 14 residues. The germline CDR1 and CDR2 sequences are SGHVS and FNYEAQ. CDR3 sequence reads: CASSLDYRGTEAFF. The CDR3 DNA follows: TGTGCCAGCAGCTTAGACTACCGGGGAACTGAAGCTTTCTTT.

This chain connects TRBV2 to TRBJ1-2; D possibly corresponds to TRBD1 (5 bases). CDR3 size: 12 residues. CDR1 is SNHLY, CDR2 FYNNEI, per germline. Deletions cut 6 bases from V and 3 bases from J, with 8 bases between. Here the CDR3 DNA reads TGTGCCAGCAGGACAGCCTACTATGGCTACACCTTC. This gives the protein CASRTAYYGYTF. Full variable domain (rest looked up from reference TRBV2 and TRBJ1-2): EPEVTQTPSHQVTQMGQEVILRCVPISNHLYFYWYRQILGQKVEFLVSFYNNEISEKSEIFDDQFSVERPDGSNFTLKIRSTKLEDSAMYFCASRTAYYGYTFGSGTRLTVV.

This clone was found a few times. The rearrangement links TRBV11-3 to TRBJ2-7; maybe TRBD1 (7 bases). The CDR3 extends over 13 amino acids. V was clipped by 3 bases and J by 4 bases, with 10 bases between them. From germline, CDR1 is SGHNT and CDR2 YENEEA. Here the CDR3 reads CASSFGGQYEQYF. For the CDR3, the DNA is TGTGCCAGCAGCTTCGGGGGACAGTACGAGCAGTACTTC.

The CDR3 sequence: CASSIPGLASNTQYF. In DNA form, the CDR3 reads TGTGCCAGCAGCATTCCGGGACTAGCTTCAAATACGCAGTATTTT. This chain connects TRBV7-9 to TRBJ2-3, with 9 bases identical to TRBD2. Germline lookup yields CDR1 SEHNR and CDR2 FQNEAQ (reference sequence). The CDR3 consists of 15 residues. The junction had 10 bases not matched to a gene; V was cut back by 5 bases and J by 7 bases.